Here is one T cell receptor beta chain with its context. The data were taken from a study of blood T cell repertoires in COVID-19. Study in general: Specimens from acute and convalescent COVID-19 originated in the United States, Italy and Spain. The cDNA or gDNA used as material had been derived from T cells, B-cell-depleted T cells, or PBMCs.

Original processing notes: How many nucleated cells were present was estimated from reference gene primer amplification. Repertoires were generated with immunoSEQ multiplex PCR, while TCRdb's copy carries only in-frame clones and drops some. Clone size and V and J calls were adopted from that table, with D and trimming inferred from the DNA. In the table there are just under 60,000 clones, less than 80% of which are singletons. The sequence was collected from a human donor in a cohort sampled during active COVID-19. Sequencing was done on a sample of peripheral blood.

The DNA of the CDR3 is TGTGCCAGCAGCCAACCCCGGGATCACCCGTTCGGAGCGGCTAATGAAAAACTGTTTTTT. Its protein is CASSQPRDHPFGAANEKLFF. V and J are TRBV4-2 and TRBJ1-4; D not certain. Germline lookup yields CDR1 LGHNA and CDR2 YNFKEQ. The CDR3 contains 20 residues. Trimming took off 2 bases at V and 3 bases at J, with 25 bases between the two ends.